This TCR beta chain emerged from a study of PD-1 blockade in classical Hodgkin lymphoma. Study findings and constraints: Undefined causes, possibly disease activity or prior therapy, underlie the repertoire differences. Reported baseline diversity: healthy donors highest, relapsed/refractory patients lowest.

The time point was: newly diagnosed, previously untreated cHL patient sample. As a comparison, the study used PBMCs from newly diagnosed, untreated classical Hodgkin lymphoma. Points on this clone: Its antigen is undetermined.

Repertoires were generated with immunoSEQ multiplex PCR, while TCRdb's copy carries only in-frame clones and drops some. The sample lists roughly 20,000 clones, around 94% occurring once. The CDR3 runs to 12 residues. Germline lookup yields CDR1 GTSNPN and CDR2 SVGIG (reference sequence). Trimming shortened V by 3 bases and J by 0 bases, and 6 bases separated the two germline ends. The sample taken for sequencing was peripheral blood mononuclear cells (PBMCs). The J gene is TRBJ2-7, the V gene TRBV30; D is possibly TRBD1 (6 bases). The TCR comes from a human donor with classical Hodgkin lymphoma. This CDR3 is CAWRDSSYEQYF. The CDR3 DNA reads TGTGCCTGGAGGGACAGCTCCTACGAGCAGTACTTC. Full variable domain (missing parts from reference TRBV30 and TRBJ2-7): SQTIHQWPATLVQPVGSPLSLECTVEGTSNPNLYWYRQAAGRGLQLLFYSVGIGQISSEVPQNLSASRPQDRQFILSSKKLLLSDSGFYLCAWRDSSYEQYFGPGTRLTVT.